The rows below give T cell receptor beta chains drawn from one sample of a study of human T cells and chemical hapten exposure. One entry per CDR3 protein results from TCRdb running MiXCR on the RACE reads. The table includes tens of thousands of distinct CDR3 sequences, approximately 12% detected once. The source was whole blood, collected in connection with sensitization to the hapten diphenylcyclopropenone (DPC). Receptors originate from a woman aged 50 to 60 with alopecia areata. Some clones in this sample may be carry-over from other donors' samples. CDR3s include the opening cysteine and the closing phenylalanine or tryptophan. D genes are given only for firm matches. The listing skips clone size in some rows; elsewhere it reads once, few, many or a size class.

j_call	v_call	d_call	clone_size	cdr3_aa	cdr3_nt
TRBJ1-1	TRBV28	TRBD1	many	CASSSGTGSGEAFF	TGTGCCAGCAGTTCCGGGACAGGGTCGGGTGAAGCTTTCTTT
TRBJ1-4	TRBV6-6	TRBD1	-	CASSYWQGATNEKLFF	TGTGCCAGCAGTTACTGGCAGGGGGCAACTAATGAAAAACTGTTTTTT
TRBJ2-3	TRBV6-2/TRBV6-3	TRBD2	few	CASRRSGTSGGEVDTQYF	TGTGCCAGCCGTCGAAGCGGGACTAGCGGGGGGGAGGTAGATACGCAGTATTTT
TRBJ2-1	TRBV6-1	-	few	CASTYIRDEQFF	TGTGCCAGCACCTATATCAGGGATGAGCAGTTCTTC
TRBJ1-6	TRBV20-1	TRBD1	-	CSARRAGTGGDIVSPLHF	TGCAGTGCAAGACGAGCCGGGACAGGGGGTGACATAGTTTCACCCCTCCACTTT
TRBJ2-3	TRBV23-1	-	many	CASTPDTQYF	TGCGCCAGCACCCCAGATACGCAGTATTTT
TRBJ2-3	TRBV27	-	-	CASSFSLNSDTQYF	TGTGCCAGCAGTTTTTCCCTTAACTCAGATACGCAGTATTTT
TRBJ2-7	TRBV6-6	-	-	CASTGTSSSYEQYF	TGTGCCAGCACCGGGACGTCAAGCTCCTACGAGCAGTACTTC
TRBJ1-5	TRBV18	TRBD1	-	CASSPQTGADQPQHF	TGTGCCAGCTCACCACAAACAGGGGCCGATCAGCCCCAGCATTTT
TRBJ2-2	TRBV5-1	TRBD1	few	CASSSGQTNTGELFF	TGCGCCAGCAGCTCGGGACAGACGAACACCGGGGAGCTGTTTTTT
TRBJ2-5	TRBV5-1	-	many	CASSVQETQYF	TGCGCCAGCAGCGTCCAAGAGACCCAGTACTTC
TRBJ2-2	TRBV11-2	-	few	CASSLDLWGGDTGELFF	TGTGCCAGCAGCTTAGATCTGTGGGGCGGGGACACCGGGGAGCTGTTTTTT
TRBJ2-7	TRBV20-1	-	many	CSAKDTASYEQYF	TGCAGTGCTAAGGACACCGCCTCCTACGAGCAGTACTTC
TRBJ2-2	TRBV19	TRBD1	-	CASGQGQGGTGELFF	TGTGCCAGCGGCCAAGGACAGGGTGGGACCGGGGAGCTGTTTTTT
TRBJ2-5	TRBV7-2	-	-	CASSLNRAQETQYF	TGTGCCAGCAGCTTGAACAGGGCCCAAGAGACCCAGTACTTC
TRBJ2-5	TRBV4-2	-	-	CASSPGAAWNQETQYF	TGTGCCAGCAGCCCCGGGGCGGCCTGGAACCAAGAGACCCAGTACTTC
TRBJ1-5	TRBV20-1	-	-	CSAHDRNSNQPQHF	TGCAGTGCTCACGACAGGAATAGCAATCAGCCCCAGCATTTT
TRBJ2-1	TRBV5-6	TRBD2	-	CASSLVQRGTFNEQFF	TGTGCCAGCAGCTTGGTTCAGCGGGGGACGTTCAATGAGCAGTTCTTC
TRBJ2-5	TRBV6-5	-	-	CASSETRRGSIETQYF	TGTGCCAGCAGCGAAACTCGGAGGGGGTCAATAGAGACCCAGTACTTC
TRBJ2-5	TRBV29-1	-	-	CSVESSGRETQYF	TGCAGCGTTGAATCCAGCGGTCGAGAGACCCAGTACTTC
TRBJ2-6	TRBV27	-	-	CASSLWSSGANVLTF	TGTGCCAGCAGTTTATGGAGCTCTGGGGCCAACGTCCTGACTTTC
TRBJ2-1	TRBV7-2	TRBD2	many	CASQFVAGVMDEQFF	TGTGCCAGTCAATTTGTAGCGGGAGTAATGGATGAGCAGTTCTTC
TRBJ2-7	TRBV11-2	-	-	CASSLDQDSPYEQYF	TGTGCCAGCAGCTTAGATCAAGACAGCCCCTACGAGCAGTACTTC
TRBJ1-5	TRBV6-4	-	many	CASSVEGAQPQHF	TGTGCCAGCAGTGTCGAGGGAGCCCAGCCCCAGCATTTT
TRBJ1-3	TRBV20-1	-	many	CSAPRDISGNTIYF	TGCAGTGCTCCCCGGGACATATCTGGAAACACCATATATTTT
TRBJ2-2	TRBV20-1	TRBD2	many	CSAPSGSLNAGELFF	TGCAGTGCCCCTAGCGGGAGCTTAAACGCCGGGGAGCTGTTTTTT
TRBJ2-2	TRBV2	-	many	CASSAGENTGELFF	TGTGCCAGCAGTGCGGGGGAAAACACCGGGGAGCTGTTTTTT
TRBJ1-5	TRBV18	TRBD1	many	CASSRGTDVQPQHF	TGTGCCAGCTCACGGGGGACAGATGTGCAGCCCCAGCATTTT
TRBJ2-1	TRBV28	-	many	CASSYNEQFF	TGTGCCAGCTCCTACAATGAGCAGTTCTTC
TRBJ1-2	TRBV14	-	many	CASSQQLSDGYTF	TGTGCCAGCAGCCAACAGCTTAGCGATGGCTACACCTTC
TRBJ1-1	TRBV2	-	few	CASSEGFLGSNTEAFF	TGTGCCAGCAGTGAAGGATTCTTAGGGAGTAACACTGAAGCTTTCTTT
TRBJ1-1	TRBV9	-	few	CASSAQTQLNTEAFF	TGTGCCAGCAGCGCACAGACACAGCTGAACACTGAAGCTTTCTTT
TRBJ2-7	TRBV11-2	TRBD2	few	CASSHPYSGGIGYEQYF	TGTGCCAGCAGCCACCCTTATTCCGGGGGGATTGGGTACGAGCAGTACTTC